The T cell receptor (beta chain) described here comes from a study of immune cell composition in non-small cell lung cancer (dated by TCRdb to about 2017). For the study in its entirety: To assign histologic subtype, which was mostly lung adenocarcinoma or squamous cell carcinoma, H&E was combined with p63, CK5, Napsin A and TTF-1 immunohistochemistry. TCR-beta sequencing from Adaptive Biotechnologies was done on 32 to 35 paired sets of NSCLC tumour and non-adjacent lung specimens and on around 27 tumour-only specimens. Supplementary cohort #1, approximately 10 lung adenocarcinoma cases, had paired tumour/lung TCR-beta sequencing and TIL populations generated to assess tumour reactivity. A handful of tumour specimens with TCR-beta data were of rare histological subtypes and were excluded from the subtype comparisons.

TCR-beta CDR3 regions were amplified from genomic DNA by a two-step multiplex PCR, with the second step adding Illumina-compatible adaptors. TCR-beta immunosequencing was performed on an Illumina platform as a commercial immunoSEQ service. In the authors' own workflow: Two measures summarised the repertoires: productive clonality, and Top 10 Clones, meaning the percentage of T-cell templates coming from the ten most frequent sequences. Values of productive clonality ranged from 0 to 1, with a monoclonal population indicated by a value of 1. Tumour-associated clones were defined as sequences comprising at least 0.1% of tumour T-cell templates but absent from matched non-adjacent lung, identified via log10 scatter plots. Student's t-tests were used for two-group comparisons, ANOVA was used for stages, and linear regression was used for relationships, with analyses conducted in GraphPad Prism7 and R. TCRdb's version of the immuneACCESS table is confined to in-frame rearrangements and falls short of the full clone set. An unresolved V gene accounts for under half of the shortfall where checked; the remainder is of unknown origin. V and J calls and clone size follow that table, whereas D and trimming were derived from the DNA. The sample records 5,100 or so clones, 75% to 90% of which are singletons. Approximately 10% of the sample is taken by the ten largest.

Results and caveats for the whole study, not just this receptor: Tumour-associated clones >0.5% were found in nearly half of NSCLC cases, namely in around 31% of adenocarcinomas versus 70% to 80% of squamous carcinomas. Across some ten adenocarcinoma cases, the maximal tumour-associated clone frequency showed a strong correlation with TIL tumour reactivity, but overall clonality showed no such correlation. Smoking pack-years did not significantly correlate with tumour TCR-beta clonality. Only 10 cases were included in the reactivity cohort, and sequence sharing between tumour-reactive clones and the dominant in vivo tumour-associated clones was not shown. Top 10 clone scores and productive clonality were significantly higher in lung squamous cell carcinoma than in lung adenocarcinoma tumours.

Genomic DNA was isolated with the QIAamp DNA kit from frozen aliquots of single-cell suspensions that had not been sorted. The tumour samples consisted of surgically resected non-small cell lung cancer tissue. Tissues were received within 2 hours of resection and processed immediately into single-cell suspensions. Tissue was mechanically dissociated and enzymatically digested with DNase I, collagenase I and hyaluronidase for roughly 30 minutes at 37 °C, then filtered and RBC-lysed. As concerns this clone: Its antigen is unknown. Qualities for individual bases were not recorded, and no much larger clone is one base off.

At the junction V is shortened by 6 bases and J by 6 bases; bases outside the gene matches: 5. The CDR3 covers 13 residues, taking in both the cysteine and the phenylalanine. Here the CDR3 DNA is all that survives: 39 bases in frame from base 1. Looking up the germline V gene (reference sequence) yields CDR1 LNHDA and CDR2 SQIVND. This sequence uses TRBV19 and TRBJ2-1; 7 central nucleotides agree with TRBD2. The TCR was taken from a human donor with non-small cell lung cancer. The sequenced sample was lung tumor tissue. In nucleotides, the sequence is TGTGCCAGTAGCGTGACTAGCATCAATGAGCAGTTCTTC. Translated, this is CASSVTSINEQFF. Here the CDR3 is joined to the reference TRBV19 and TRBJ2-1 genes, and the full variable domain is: DGGITQSPKYLFRKEGQNVTLSCEQNLNHDAMYWYRQDPGQGLRLIYYSQIVNDFQKGDIAEGYSVSREKKESFPLTVTSAQKNPTAFYLCASSVTSINEQFFGPGTRLTVL.